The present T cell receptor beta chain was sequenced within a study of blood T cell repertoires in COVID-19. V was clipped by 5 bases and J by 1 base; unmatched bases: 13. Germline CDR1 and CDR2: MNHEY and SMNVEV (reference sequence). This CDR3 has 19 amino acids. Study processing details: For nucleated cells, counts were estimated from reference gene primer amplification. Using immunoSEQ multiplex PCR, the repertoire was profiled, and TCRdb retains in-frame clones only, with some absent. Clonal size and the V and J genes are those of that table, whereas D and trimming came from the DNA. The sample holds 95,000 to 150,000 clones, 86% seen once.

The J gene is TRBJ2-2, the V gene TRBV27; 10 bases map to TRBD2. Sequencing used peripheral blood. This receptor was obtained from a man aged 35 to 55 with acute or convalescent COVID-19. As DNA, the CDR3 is TGTGCCAGCAGTATATTCCCCCCTCTAGCGGGAGTGAACACCGGGGAGCTGTTTTTT. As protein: CASSIFPPLAGVNTGELFF.